These 2 T cell receptor beta chains were all obtained from the same sample, sequenced in a study of blood T cell repertoires in COVID-19. TCRdb keeps only in-frame clones here, not all; method: immunoSEQ multiplex PCR. The data hold about 200,000 clones, with 80% to 90% observed a single time. The material sequenced was peripheral blood. These receptors all stem from an elderly man with acute or convalescent COVID-19.

The gene calls are TRBV6-6 and TRBJ2-7; 11 bases map to TRBD2. The CDR3 sequence is 16 residues long. Germline V gene data show CDR1 as MNHNY and CDR2 as SVGAGI (reference sequence). Trimming at V came to 4 bases and at J to 0 bases, leaving 5 bases not matched to a gene. The CDR3 reads CASSSGGTSGSYEQYV. In nucleotides, the CDR3 is TGTGCCAGCAGTTCCGGAGGGACTAGCGGCTCCTACGAGCAGTACGTC.

J is TRBJ2-7 and V is TRBV18; tentatively, D is TRBD1 (6 bases). The V gene lost 4 bases and the J gene lost 4 bases, with 11 bases spanning the gap. The CDR3 is made up of 13 amino acids. The germline V gene has CDR1 KGHSH and CDR2 LQKENI. The CDR3 nucleotides read TGTGCCAGCTCACTATCCCAGGGGTACGAGCAGTACTTC. Its protein product is CASSLSQGYEQYF.